Shown below are 7 T cell receptor beta chains from a single sample sequenced in a study of CD8 T cells in Susac syndrome. Reverse transcription of about 0.45 to 1 ug RNA used random hexamers. Each CDR3 protein gets one entry after TCRdb re-called the immunoSEQ multiplex PCR reads with MiXCR. The sample gives 250,000 or so distinct CDR3 sequences, around 93% of which show up once; approximately 0.07% is in the top ten. The sample taken for sequencing was CD4+ T cells from PBMCs. All receptors derive from a human donor with multiple sclerosis.

This clonotype came up once. The chain recombines TRBV30 with TRBJ1-1; D may be TRBD1 (5 bases). This CDR3 is 13 amino acids long. V was trimmed by 6 bases and J by 3 bases, leaving 14 bases between them. Germline CDR1 and CDR2: GTSNPN and SVGIG (reference sequence). In DNA form, the CDR3 reads TGTGCCTGTATCCGGGACCAGGACACTGAAGCTTTCTTT. It yields the protein CACIRDQDTEAFF.

The rearrangement uses TRBV5-4 and TRBJ2-7; 7 nucleotides match TRBD1. The CDR3 length is 16 residues. The ends lost 2 bases at V and 2 bases at J; junction bases unmatched: 10. Germline assignment: CDR1 SGHNT and CDR2 YYREEE (reference sequence). In nucleotides, the CDR3 is TGTGCCAGCAGCTTAGAAACCGACAGGGCCACCTACGAGCAGTACTTC. The encoded protein is CASSLETDRATYEQYF. Full variable domain (outside the CDR3, taken from reference TRBV5-4 and TRBJ2-7): ETGVTQSPTHLIKTRGQQVTLRCSSQSGHNTVSWYQQALGQGPQFIFQYYREEENGRGNFPPRFSGLQFPNYSSELNVNALELDDSALYLCASSLETDRATYEQYFGPGTRLTVT.

The chain links TRBV20-1 to TRBJ1-4; 9 nucleotides agree with TRBD1. With V trimmed by 5 bases and J by 7 bases, 5 bases remained unmatched. The CDR3 sequence is 13 residues long. Germline values: CDR1 DFQATT, CDR2 SNEGSKA (reference sequence). The DNA for the CDR3 is TGCAGTGCTCCGGGACAGGGTACTGAAAAACTGTTTTTT. It is translated as CSAPGQGTEKLFF.

V usage is TRBV11-2 and J usage is TRBJ2-2, with D uncertain. The V end lost 1 base, the J end lost 3 bases, and 6 bases lay between the germline ends. CDR1 SGHAT and CDR2 FQNNGV come from the germline V gene. This CDR3 region has 14 residues. Here the CDR3 reads CASSLGLHTGELFF. In DNA, the CDR3 is TGTGCCAGCAGCTTAGGGCTCCACACCGGGGAGCTGTTTTTT.

DNA for the CDR3: TGTGCCAGCAGCTTAAGTAAATACAGGGGGGAGACCCAGTACTTC. The encoded protein is CASSLSKYRGETQYF. V gene TRBV7-9 combines with J gene TRBJ2-5; 8 bases fit TRBD1. From germline, CDR1 is SEHNR and CDR2 FQNEAQ (reference sequence). This CDR3 comprises 15 residues. Germline trimming cut 2 bases from V and 5 bases from J; bases unmatched to any gene: 7.

V usage is TRBV9 and J usage is TRBJ2-6, with D perhaps TRBD1 or TRBD2 (5 bases each). Germline V CDR1 and CDR2: SGDLS, YYNGEE. The CDR3 totals 19 residues. Trimming took off 3 bases at V and 0 bases at J, with 19 bases between the two ends. CDR3 bases: TGTGCCAGCAGCGCACATTCTGGGGGTTACAGCTCTGGGGCCAACGTCCTGACTTTC. It is translated as CASSAHSGGYSSGANVLTF.

The chain employs TRBV5-1 and TRBJ1-2; 8 positions agree with TRBD1. There are 14 residues in the CDR3. V was pared by 7 bases and J by 5 bases, with 10 bases of the junction left unmatched. Germline-derived CDR1 and CDR2 are SGHRS and YFSETQ. The CDR3 DNA is TGCGCCAGCGGATATCAGACAGGGGAATATGGCTACACCTTC. Its protein is CASGYQTGEYGYTF.